This T cell receptor beta chain originates from a study of CD8 T cells in ankylosing spondylitis. Making the TCR beta libraries involved quantitative 5'-RACE with molecular barcodes. Using its own MiXCR run on the 5' RACE reads, TCRdb lists one record per CDR3 protein. The data contain approximately 400,000 distinct CDR3 sequences, roughly 26% of them singletons. As concerns this clonotype: The antigen is unknown.

Whole-study findings and limits: Blood from ankylosing spondylitis patients appeared to carry a characteristic roughly 8-variant TCR beta motif. Disease-linked clones reportedly showed significant enrichment in matched ankylosing spondylitis synovial fluid. In the blood and synovial fluid of reactive arthritis, some motif variants had been previously reported.

The ends were cut back, 2 bases at V and 1 base at J, with 8 bases in the middle. The CDR3 has 15 amino acids. Germline-derived CDR1 and CDR2 are KGHDR and SFDVKD. The sample comprised blood, either unsorted or a sorted T cell fraction (not recorded which). The clonotype comes from a male donor with ankylosing spondylitis. The V gene is TRBV24-1, the J gene TRBJ1-5; D might be TRBD1 (5 bases). The CDR3 spells CATSDSGTSNQPQHF. The CDR3 nucleotides are TGTGCCACCAGTGATTCCGGGACCAGCAATCAGCCCCAGCATTTT.